These T cell receptor beta chains were read from a single sample in a study of T-cell reconstitution after alpha-beta-depleted transplantation in children. TCRdb re-called the PCR reads through MiXCR, storing one row per CDR3 protein. The data hold hundreds of thousands of distinct CDR3 sequences, with under 15% observed a single time. The material sequenced was PBMCs, taken before TCRalphabeta/CD19-depleted stem cell transplant. These receptors originate from a girl aged 2 to 9 with congenital amegakaryocytic thrombocytopenia, due to receive a stem cell transplant. Each CDR3 is given with its conserved first and last residue. D genes are given only for firm matches. For some rows the clone size is stated as once, few or many, or as a class when expanded; others skip it.

>TRBV18|TRBJ1-1|TRBD1|many
CASSPYRDSVEAFF
TGTGCCAGCTCACCGTACCGGGACAGCGTTGAAGCTTTCTTT
>TRBV20-1|TRBJ2-3|TRBD2|many
CSARLAGGGSADTQYF
TGCAGTGCTAGGCTAGCTGGGGGGGGGAGTGCAGATACGCAGTATTTT
>TRBV7-6|TRBJ2-2|TRBD2|-
CASSLATSGNTGELFF
TGTGCCAGCAGCTTAGCGACTAGCGGGAACACCGGGGAGCTGTTTTTT
>TRBV29-1|TRBJ2-7|TRBD1|many
CSVEGTGVGEQSF
TGCAGCGTTGAGGGGACAGGGGTAGGCGAGCAGTCCTTC
>TRBV6-1|TRBJ2-2|-|-
CASRQAGAGELFF
TGTGCCAGCAGGCAAGCTGGGGCCGGGGAGCTGTTTTTT
>TRBV5-1|TRBJ2-1|-|many
CASSLPGNEQFF
TGCGCCAGCAGCTTGCCTGGGAATGAGCAGTTCTTC
>TRBV12-3/TRBV12-4|TRBJ2-7|-|-
CASRPVQGIGEQYF
TGTGCCAGCAGACCGGTACAGGGTATTGGCGAGCAGTACTTC
>TRBV5-1|TRBJ2-1|-|few
CASSLSGDGEQFF
TGCGCCAGCAGCTTATCGGGGGATGGCGAGCAGTTCTTC
>TRBV12-3/TRBV12-4|TRBJ2-2|TRBD2|few
CASSSTSSGRAGWELFF
TGTGCCAGCAGTTCCACCTCTAGCGGGAGGGCCGGCTGGGAGCTGTTTTTT
>TRBV2|TRBJ1-5|-|many
CASSEYSSNQPQHF
TGTGCCAGCAGTGAGTACAGTAGCAATCAGCCCCAGCATTTT
>TRBV5-1|TRBJ1-1|TRBD1|many
CASSLEGQGGTEAFF
TGCGCCAGCAGCTTGGAAGGACAGGGCGGCACTGAAGCTTTCTTT
>TRBV7-2|TRBJ1-4|-|many
CASSFVNEKLFF
TGTGCCAGCAGCTTTGTTAATGAAAAACTGTTTTTT
>TRBV12-3/TRBV12-4|TRBJ1-1|-|many
CASSIRERTEAFF
TGTGCCAGCAGTATTAGGGAGAGGACTGAAGCTTTCTTT
>TRBV4-2|TRBJ2-5|-|many
CASSHGTPQETQYF
TGTGCCAGCAGCCATGGGACACCTCAAGAGACCCAGTACTTC
>TRBV15|TRBJ1-5|-|-
CATSRDRSGVQPQHF
TGTGCCACCAGCAGAGATAGGTCAGGGGTTCAGCCCCAGCATTTT
>TRBV5-1|TRBJ2-7|-|few
CASTTNSYEQYF
TGCGCCAGCACGACCAACTCCTACGAGCAGTACTTC
>TRBV3-1|TRBJ2-5|-|-
CASSLEWREETQYF
TGTGCCAGCAGCCTAGAGTGGAGGGAAGAGACCCAGTACTTC
>TRBV7-7|TRBJ2-7|-|-
CASRSSRGLLEQYF
TGTGCCAGCAGATCCTCTAGGGGACTTTTGGAGCAGTACTTC
>TRBV7-8|TRBJ2-1|TRBD1|many
CASSFTRGGQGEFF
TGTGCCAGCAGCTTCACTCGCGGAGGCCAGGGGGAGTTCTTC
>TRBV29-1|TRBJ1-1|-|-
CSVRRGRDTEAFF
TGCAGCGTCCGCCGGGGCCGGGACACTGAAGCTTTCTTT
>TRBV5-4|TRBJ2-2|-|-
CASSFLINTGELFF
TGTGCCAGCAGCTTTTTGATCAACACCGGGGAGCTGTTTTTT
>TRBV4-1|TRBJ2-1|-|-
CASREHQGLYNEQFF
TGCGCCAGCAGAGAACATCAGGGGCTCTACAATGAGCAGTTCTTC
>TRBV29-1|TRBJ2-5|TRBD2|many
CSVALAGEEETQYF
TGCAGCGTCGCTCTAGCGGGAGAGGAAGAGACCCAGTACTTC
>TRBV20-1|TRBJ2-1|TRBD2|many
CSASGGRAYNEQFF
TGCAGTGCTAGCGGCGGGAGGGCCTACAATGAGCAGTTCTTC
>TRBV7-9|TRBJ2-1|TRBD2|many
CASSSLAGVAYNEQFF
TGTGCCAGCAGCTCACTAGCGGGAGTGGCCTACAATGAGCAGTTCTTC
>TRBV20-1|TRBJ2-1|-|many
CSAGLPYNEQFF
TGCAGTGCCGGACTACCATACAATGAGCAGTTCTTC
>TRBV4-1|TRBJ2-7|TRBD2|-
CASSQTLAPIYEQYF
TGCGCCAGCAGCCAGACACTAGCGCCGATTTACGAGCAGTACTTC
>TRBV6-6|TRBJ1-1|-|many
CASSGLGGEAFF
TGTGCCAGCAGTGGTTTGGGGGGCGAGGCTTTCTTT
>TRBV7-6|TRBJ2-7|TRBD2|-
CAICPSGLAGDQRWYEQYF
TGTGCCATCTGTCCATCTGGACTAGCGGGAGATCAAAGGTGGTACGAGCAGTACTTC
>TRBV15|TRBJ2-1|-|many
CATSRDPGLSYNEQFF
TGTGCCACCAGCAGAGATCCAGGCCTATCCTACAATGAGCAGTTCTTC
>TRBV4-1|TRBJ2-7|-|few
CASSHLGPTYEQYF
TGCGCCAGCAGCCATTTGGGGCCAACCTACGAGCAGTACTTC
>TRBV20-1|TRBJ2-3|TRBD2|many
CSAPNLAGGPDTQYF
TGCAGTGCTCCCAACCTAGCGGGAGGGCCGGATACGCAGTATTTT
>TRBV5-1|TRBJ2-7|TRBD1|many
CASSFGGQVTYEQYF
TGCGCCAGCAGCTTTGGGGGACAGGTTACCTACGAGCAGTACTTC
>TRBV20-1|TRBJ2-1|-|many
CSAFPVSSYNEQFF
TGCAGTGCTTTTCCGGTGAGCTCCTACAATGAGCAGTTCTTC
>TRBV24-1|TRBJ2-3|TRBD1|few
CATSDQGTGTSTDTQYF
TGTGCCACCAGTGATCAAGGGACAGGGACTAGCACAGATACGCAGTATTTT
>TRBV5-1|TRBJ2-7|-|many
CASSLGAADDSYEQYF
TGCGCCAGCAGCTTGGGGGCAGCGGATGACTCCTACGAGCAGTACTTC
>TRBV27|TRBJ2-5|TRBD2|-
CASRETSVLKQETQYF
TGTGCCAGCAGGGAGACTAGCGTACTAAAACAAGAGACCCAGTACTTC
>TRBV7-8|TRBJ2-1|TRBD2|-
CASSLGASGSYEQFF
TGTGCCAGCAGCTTAGGGGCTAGCGGGAGCTATGAGCAGTTCTTC
>TRBV6-1|TRBJ2-7|-|few
CASSSSWYRSSYEQYF
TGTGCCAGCAGCAGCTCCTGGTACAGGAGCTCCTACGAGCAGTACTTC
>TRBV4-1|TRBJ1-1|-|-
CASSQFVYPTEAFF
TGCGCCAGCAGCCAATTCGTCTATCCCACTGAAGCTTTCTTT
>TRBV12-3/TRBV12-4|TRBJ2-3|-|many
CASSLPLVHSTDTQYF
TGTGCCAGCAGTTTACCGCTTGTGCATAGCACAGATACGCAGTATTTT
>TRBV20-1|TRBJ2-2|-|many
CSARVDVGGELFF
TGCAGTGCTAGGGTTGACGTAGGCGGGGAGCTGTTTTTT